These 23 T cell receptor beta chains originate from one sample sequenced in a study of T cell changes during pregnancy in multiple sclerosis. Measured with immunoSEQ multiplex PCR; TCRdb has only the in-frame clones, and not every one. Here the sample spans approximately 70,000 clones, 90% to 95% being singletons. The specimen was peripheral blood, collected in the first trimester of pregnancy. All receptors derive from a female donor in good health, enrolled as a control in a pregnancy study.

The chain couples TRBV28 to TRBJ2-7, with 7 positions matching TRBD1. This CDR3 is 14 amino acids long. Germline-derived CDR1 and CDR2 are MDHEN and SYDVKM. The J segment lost 3 bases and the V segment lost 2 bases, leaving 4 bases of the junction unmatched. CDR3 protein: CASSLTGTDYEQYF. The DNA for the CDR3 is TGTGCCAGCAGTTTAACCGGGACAGACTACGAGCAGTACTTC.

The J gene is TRBJ1-4, the V gene TRBV11-2; 10 bases fit TRBD1. With V trimmed by 4 bases and J by 7 bases, 6 bases remained unmatched. Looked up from germline, CDR1 is SGHAT and CDR2 is FQNNGV. This CDR3 contains 15 residues. The CDR3 protein is CASSSEWDRGEKLFF. The CDR3 nucleotides are TGTGCCAGCAGCTCAGAGTGGGACAGGGGTGAAAAACTGTTTTTT.

The chain combines TRBV4-1 with TRBJ2-4; D unresolved. Germline CDR1 is MGHRA and CDR2 is YSYEKL. Deletions cut 0 bases from V and 0 bases from J, with 6 bases between. The CDR3 is 15 amino acids. CDR3 coding DNA: TGCGCCAGCAGCCAAGACAGACTAGCCAAAAACATTCAGTACTTC. As protein: CASSQDRLAKNIQYF.

In the case of this clone: Other nucleotide sequences in the sample specify the same CDR3. The chain joins TRBV2 to TRBJ1-5; a weak D match, TRBD1 (6 bases). This CDR3 has 14 amino acids. Germline V gives CDR1 SNHLY, CDR2 FYNNEI. V was pared by 4 bases and J by 4 bases, with 11 bases between. The CDR3 region is CASSGGRGNQPQHF. In nucleotides, the CDR3 is TGTGCCAGCAGTGGGGGTAGGGGGAATCAGCCCCAGCATTTT.

This chain uses TRBV4-2 with TRBJ2-5; 8 nucleotides line up with TRBD2. V shed 1 base and J 1 base; nucleotides not matched to a gene: 5. This CDR3 is built from 16 residues. Looked up from germline, CDR1 is LGHNA and CDR2 is YNFKEQ. Here the CDR3 DNA reads TGTGCCAGCAGCCAAGGGATAGCGGGAAGCCAAGAGACCCAGTACTTC. This encodes CASSQGIAGSQETQYF.

The chain uses TRBV21-1 and TRBJ1-4; the tabulated D call, TRBD1, remains unverified against the DNA. TRBV21-1 is noted as a pseudogene. This CDR3 has 15 amino acids. The DNA for the CDR3 is TGTGCCAGCACCCGTAAGGGGCAGTCGAATGAAAAACTGTTTTTT. This gives the protein CASTRKGQSNEKLFF.

V usage is TRBV5-1 and J usage is TRBJ2-7; D unclear. Germline CDR1 is SGHRS and CDR2 is YFSETQ. The CDR3 totals 13 residues. Trimming stripped 0 bases from V and 0 bases from J, with 4 bases between. CDR3 DNA: TGCGCCAGCAGCTTGGCGGTCTCCTACGAGCAGTACTTC. Translation: CASSLAVSYEQYF. The variable domain in full, with the rest retrieved from reference TRBV5-1 and TRBJ2-7, is KAGVTQTPRYLIKTRGQQVTLSCSPISGHRSVSWYQQTPGQGLQFLFEYFSETQRNKGNFPGRFSGRQFSNSRSEMNVSTLELGDSALYLCASSLAVSYEQYFGPGTRLTVT.

J is TRBJ1-1 and V is TRBV30, with D possibly being TRBD1 (5 bases). Germline CDR1 GTSNPN, CDR2 SVGIG (reference sequence). Trimming cost V 4 bases and J 4 bases, with 13 bases left between them. CDR3 length: 13 residues. CDR3 bases: TGTGCCTGGACAGGGCCCTCGGGCACTGAAGCTTTCTTT. This codes for CAWTGPSGTEAFF.

The chain joins TRBV6-1 to TRBJ1-3; no clear D. CDR1 MNHNS and CDR2 SASEGT come from the germline V gene. V was pared by 1 base and J by 0 bases, with 7 bases between. The CDR3 is 15 amino acids. The CDR3 region has the DNA TGTGCCAGCAGTGAAGGGGCCTTCTCTGGAAACACCATATATTTT. The encoded protein is CASSEGAFSGNTIYF.

The CDR3 loop is CASSLSRPEGYGYTF. The CDR3 nucleotides are TGTGCCAGCAGCTTGAGCAGGCCGGAAGGCTATGGCTACACCTTC. The chain has TRBV5-4 and TRBJ1-2; D remains ambiguous. Germline CDR1 and CDR2: SGHNT and YYREEE (reference sequence). The CDR3 runs 15 residues. Trimming left V 1 base short and J 4 bases short, with 14 bases between.

The V and J genes are TRBV12-5 and TRBJ2-1; D is possibly TRBD2 (5 bases). This CDR3 region has 14 residues. Trimming removed 5 bases from V and 0 bases from J, with 8 bases in between. Germline V CDR1 and CDR2: LGHNT, FRNRAP. The CDR3 coding sequence is TGTGCTAGTGGTGGTGGGAGCTCCTACAATGAGCAGTTCTTC. Amino acids: CASGGGSSYNEQFF.

Points on this clone: Different DNA sequences within this sample yield the same CDR3. The chain employs TRBV28 and TRBJ2-7; no clear D. CDR1 MDHEN and CDR2 SYDVKM come from the germline V gene. CDR3 length: 13 residues. Trimming took 3 bases from V and 0 from J, leaving 6 bases between them. CDR3 bases: TGTGCCAGCAGTTTCGGCGGCTCCTACGAGCAGTACTTC. Translation gives CASSFGGSYEQYF.

V and J are TRBV28 and TRBJ2-7, with TRBD2 as a possible D gene (5 bases). The V end was cut by 3 bases, the J end by 1 base, with 13 bases between. Germline CDR1 reads MDHEN; CDR2 reads SYDVKM. The CDR3 sequence is 15 residues long. CDR3 in amino acids: CASSFDGLGSYEQYF. The CDR3 DNA sequence: TGTGCCAGCAGTTTCGATGGACTGGGATCCTACGAGCAGTACTTC. Full variable domain (remainder filled in from reference TRBV28 and TRBJ2-7): DVKVTQSSRYLVKRTGEKVFLECVQDMDHENMFWYRQDPGLGLRLIYFSYDVKMKEKGDIPEGYSVSREKKERFSLILESASTNQTSMYLCASSFDGLGSYEQYFGPGTRLTVT.

DNA of the CDR3: TGTGCCAGCAGCGGGACTAGCGGGGACAATGAGCAGTTCTTC. This encodes CASSGTSGDNEQFF. V and J are TRBV9 and TRBJ2-1; 12 bases align to TRBD2. CDR1 SGDLS and CDR2 YYNGEE come from the germline V gene. After removal of 3 bases from V and 5 bases from J, the junction contained 0 bases not matched to a gene. The CDR3 has 14 amino acids.

This rearrangement joins TRBV29-1 to TRBJ2-5; 9 positions match TRBD1. Germline V gives CDR1 SQVTM, CDR2 ANQGSEA. There are 16 residues in the CDR3. Germline trimming cut 3 bases from V and 4 bases from J; bases unmatched to any gene: 12. The CDR3 here is CSVDNRNRGLGETQYF. CDR3 sequence (DNA): TGCAGCGTTGATAACCGGAACAGGGGGCTAGGAGAGACCCAGTACTTC.

The rearrangement joins TRBV2 to TRBJ1-5; the match to TRBD1 covers 7 bases. Germline V gene lookup returns CDR1 SNHLY and CDR2 FYNNEI. V was clipped by 5 bases and J by 9 bases; unmatched bases: 7. CDR3 length: 13 amino acids. Written as DNA, the CDR3 is TGTGCCAGCAGTCAACAGGGGCCGGGGCCCCAGCATTTT. It translates to CASSQQGPGPQHF.

This rearrangement joins TRBV27 to TRBJ2-5; a possible D gene is TRBD2 (7 bases). V was trimmed by 4 bases and J by 4 bases, leaving 13 bases between them. The CDR3 has 14 amino acids. Germline loops: CDR1 MNHEY, CDR2 SMNVEV (reference sequence). The CDR3 DNA is TGTGCCAGCAGTTCATTGGGGGGGGCAGAGACCCAGTACTTC. Protein product: CASSSLGGAETQYF.

V usage is TRBV5-8 and J usage is TRBJ1-5, with 9 bases fitting TRBD1. Germline V lookup: CDR1 SGHTS, CDR2 YDEGEE. Germline trimming cut 4 bases from V and 7 bases from J; bases unmatched to any gene: 12. CDR3 size: 16 residues. CDR3 sequence (DNA): TGTGCCAGCAGCGACCCCGGGACAGGGAGGAGCCAGCCCCAGCATTTT. Protein: CASSDPGTGRSQPQHF.

CDR3 in amino acids: CASSGNGGRVAFF. DNA of the CDR3: TGTGCCAGCAGTGGAAACGGCGGGAGGGTCGCGTTCTTC. The chain is built from TRBV2 and TRBJ2-1; TRBD2 aligns across 9 bases. This CDR3 has 13 residues. V was pared by 4 bases and J by 15 bases, with 10 bases of the junction left unmatched. CDR1 is SNHLY and CDR2 is FYNNEI in the germline V gene.

V gene TRBV6-5 combines with J gene TRBJ2-7, with 7 positions matching TRBD2. Germline V gene data show CDR1 as MNHEY and CDR2 as SVGAGI. The CDR3 loop spans 16 amino acids. V was clipped by 0 bases and J by 2 bases; unmatched bases: 7. The CDR3 protein is CASSYSIGGSPYEQYF. DNA for the CDR3: TGTGCCAGCAGTTACTCGATCGGGGGGAGTCCCTACGAGCAGTACTTC.

V usage is TRBV4-1 and J usage is TRBJ2-7, with a possible D match to TRBD2 (5 bases). The CDR3 has 15 amino acids. The germline V gene has CDR1 MGHRA and CDR2 YSYEKL. Trimming pared 5 bases from V and 6 bases from J, leaving 20 bases between. CDR3 bases: TGCGCCAGCAGCTACCCCCAAAAGGACGGAGGCGAGCAGTACTTC. Its protein is CASSYPQKDGGEQYF.

The gene calls are TRBV4-1 and TRBJ2-1; D not certain. This CDR3 is built from 14 residues. From germline, CDR1 is MGHRA and CDR2 YSYEKL. Trimming cost V 4 bases and J 4 bases, with 11 bases left between them. The CDR3 DNA reads TGCGCCAGCAGCCCCCTAGGATTTTACAATGAGCAGTTCTTC. The encoded protein is CASSPLGFYNEQFF.

This clone was detected a few times. The V and J genes are TRBV5-4 and TRBJ2-7, with TRBD2 identical over 9 bases. CDR3 length: 14 amino acids. Unmatched junction bases numbered 4, after V lost 1 base and J lost 5 bases. Germline CDR1 is SGHNT and CDR2 is YYREEE (reference sequence). CDR3 amino acids: CASSLLLAGNEQYF. CDR3 DNA: TGTGCCAGCAGCTTGTTGCTAGCGGGAAACGAGCAGTACTTC.